These 19 T cell receptor beta chains share one sample of origin, sequenced in a study of sequential checkpoint blockade in melanoma. Treatment of the sample: randomized to nivolumab then ipilimumab (arm A) or the reverse (arm B). Clones were read by immunoSEQ multiplex PCR, and TCRdb kept only the in-frame ones, dropping some. The table has roughly 11,000 clones, approximately 70% seen once; the top ten hold 28%. Sequences were derived from CD8+ T cells sorted from blood (inferred from file names), sampled from a patient given nivolumab and ipilimumab in sequence. All receptors come from a human donor with melanoma.

The rearrangement joins TRBV28 to TRBJ1-2, with TRBD1 matching 7 bases. The CDR3 runs to 15 residues. The germline gives CDR1 MDHEN, CDR2 SYDVKM. Trimming at V came to 5 bases and at J to 4 bases, leaving 10 bases not matched to a gene. The CDR3 region has the DNA TGTGCCAGCAGTAGACAGGGTCTGCGGGGCTATGGCTACACCTTC. This codes for CASSRQGLRGYGYTF.

The rearrangement links TRBV6-5 to TRBJ2-5; a possible D gene is TRBD2 (6 bases). Germline loops: CDR1 MNHEY, CDR2 SVGAGI. The CDR3 contains 15 residues. With 2 bases removed from V and 1 base from J, the gap between germline ends came to 11 bases. The CDR3 here is CASSYLRGIQETQYF. The CDR3 DNA reads TGTGCCAGCAGTTACCTCCGGGGGATCCAAGAGACCCAGTACTTC.

This chain joins TRBV4-1 and TRBJ2-1, with 8 bases lining up with TRBD2. The CDR3 is made up of 15 amino acids. After removal of 4 bases from V and 7 bases from J, the junction contained 9 bases not matched to a gene. Per the germline V gene, CDR1 is MGHRA and CDR2 is YSYEKL. In DNA form, the CDR3 reads TGCGCCAGCAGCCTCTCCGGGGGGGCTTGGAATGAGCAGTTCTTC. This sequence encodes CASSLSGGAWNEQFF.

This clone was found once. The CDR3 DNA reads TGTGCCAGCAGACCTTCCCCGGGACAGGGGGCTGACGAGCAGTACTTC. As protein: CASRPSPGQGADEQYF. This chain uses TRBV27 with TRBJ2-5; 12 nucleotides agree with TRBD1. The assigned J gene may be wrong: the sequence end matches TRBJ2-7 better. This CDR3 comprises 16 residues. In germline, CDR1 is MNHEY, CDR2 SMNVEV (reference sequence).

The rearrangement joins TRBV4-2 to TRBJ2-1; D not certain. CDR3 length: 16 amino acids. Trimming removed 2 bases from V and 6 bases from J, with 17 bases in between. Germline lookup yields CDR1 LGHNA and CDR2 YNFKEQ. CDR3: CASSQTPYVGVNEQFF. The CDR3 DNA reads as TGTGCCAGCAGCCAAACCCCCTATGTTGGTGTCAATGAGCAGTTCTTC.

This clone was seen a handful of times. V and J are TRBV10-1 and TRBJ1-4; 10 nucleotides align to TRBD1. V lost 3 bases to trimming and J lost 4 bases; unmatched junction nucleotides: 14. The CDR3 has 19 residues. CDR1 and CDR2 (germline): WNHNN, SYGVQD (reference sequence). CDR3 sequence (DNA): TGCGCCAGCAGTGATTATGTACGGGACAGGGGTCAGAATAATGAAAAACTGTTTTTT. Its translation is CASSDYVRDRGQNNEKLFF.

Concerning this clone itself: At one of its ends the junction is not consistent with the germline gene, which may arise from a read error. CDR3 coding DNA: TGCGCCAGCAGCCAAGATAGGGGATCCTACGAGCAGTACTTC. Amino acids: CASSQDRGSYEQYF. The chain carries TRBV7-8 and TRBJ2-7; TRBD1 is a possible D gene (5 bases). The CDR3 length is 14 residues. Germline loops: CDR1 SGHVS, CDR2 FQNEAQ.

This sequence joins TRBV7-9 and TRBJ1-2; 7 nucleotides match TRBD1. Germline trimming cut 1 base from V and 2 bases from J; bases unmatched to any gene: 1. The CDR3 length is 14 residues. Germline CDR1 and CDR2: SEHNR and FQNEAQ (reference sequence). The CDR3 reads CASSLVQGNYGYTF. CDR3 bases: TGTGCCAGCAGCTTAGTACAGGGGAACTATGGCTACACCTTC.

This sequence joins TRBV27 and TRBJ2-5; TRBD1 might be the D (6 bases). CDR1 and CDR2 (germline): MNHEY, SMNVEV (reference sequence). Deletions cut 0 bases from V and 11 bases from J, with 13 bases between. The CDR3 has 13 residues. The CDR3 loop is CASSLSQGPLQYF. CDR3 DNA sequence: TGTGCCAGCAGTTTATCGCAGGGGCCCCTACAGTACTTC.

This chain uses TRBV7-2 with TRBJ1-5; TRBD1 is a possible D gene (6 bases). V shed 3 bases and J shed 6 bases, with 12 bases lying between them. CDR1 and CDR2 (germline): SGHTA, FQGNSA. The CDR3 runs 14 residues. The CDR3 reads CASSLGRGSQPQHF. The DNA for the CDR3 is TGTGCCAGCAGCTTGGGCAGGGGTAGTCAGCCCCAGCATTTT.

The rearrangement links TRBV7-9 to TRBJ2-5; TRBD1 agrees at 7 bases. The CDR3 spans 15 residues. J lost 5 bases, V lost 3 bases, and 9 bases had no gene match. Germline values: CDR1 SEHNR, CDR2 FQNEAQ (reference sequence). The DNA of the CDR3 is TGTGCCAGCAGCTTTCTGAGGAACAGGGGCGAGACCCAGTACTTC. It translates to CASSFLRNRGETQYF.

The chain carries TRBV4-2 and TRBJ2-7; possibly TRBD2 for D (5 bases). V gave up 4 bases and J gave up 2 bases, with 15 bases separating them. Germline assignment: CDR1 LGHNA and CDR2 YNFKEQ. The CDR3 covers 15 residues. CDR3 in amino acids: CASSLGSGVAYEQYF. CDR3 DNA sequence: TGTGCCAGCAGCCTTGGTTCCGGGGTCGCCTACGAGCAGTACTTC.

The DNA of the CDR3 is TGTGCCAGCAGCCTCACCTCCGGACAGGCCAGCTCCTACGAGCAGTACTTC. Amino acid sequence: CASSLTSGQASSYEQYF. The chain couples TRBV5-5 to TRBJ2-7; 7 bases line up with TRBD1. There are 17 residues in the CDR3. V lost 4 bases to trimming and J lost 0 bases; unmatched junction nucleotides: 13. CDR1 and CDR2 (germline): SGHKS, YYEKEE (reference sequence).

This rearrangement joins TRBV10-3 to TRBJ1-6, with D possibly matching TRBD1 (5 bases). The germline gives CDR1 ENHRY, CDR2 SYGVKD. The CDR3 runs 16 residues. Trimming removed 0 bases at V and 7 bases at J, with 13 bases between. The CDR3 coding sequence is TGTGCCATCAGTGAGTCGATTGGCAGGGCGAATTCACCCCTCCACTTT. This encodes CAISESIGRANSPLHF.

V gene TRBV27 combines with J gene TRBJ2-7, with 7 positions matching TRBD1. J was trimmed by 2 bases and V by 5 bases; bases with no gene match: 12. The germline CDR1 and CDR2 sequences are MNHEY and SMNVEV (reference sequence). The CDR3 runs 16 residues. DNA for the CDR3: TGTGCCAGCAGTGCCAGCCAGGGGGAGACAACCTACGAGCAGTACTTC. Translating gives CASSASQGETTYEQYF.

DNA of the CDR3: TGTGCCATGAGAGACAGGGCAGGGGGCTACACCTTC. This encodes CAMRDRAGGYTF. This sequence joins TRBV10-3 and TRBJ1-2; TRBD1 matches at 7 bases. Germline loops: CDR1 ENHRY, CDR2 SYGVKD. With V trimmed by 9 bases and J by 8 bases, 9 bases remained unmatched. CDR3 size: 12 residues.

The V gene is TRBV28, the J gene TRBJ2-4; tentative D call: TRBD1 (6 bases). Trimming stripped 5 bases from V and 1 base from J, with 18 bases between. Germline assignment: CDR1 MDHEN and CDR2 SYDVKM. The length of the CDR3 is 17 residues. CDR3 coding DNA: TGTGCCAGCAGTCTAAACGACAGGTTGGGGGCCAAAAACATTCAGTACTTC. It encodes CASSLNDRLGAKNIQYF. The full variable domain, in which reference TRBV28 and TRBJ2-4 provide the parts outside the CDR3, is DVKVTQSSRYLVKRTGEKVFLECVQDMDHENMFWYRQDPGLGLRLIYFSYDVKMKEKGDIPEGYSVSREKKERFSLILESASTNQTSMYLCASSLNDRLGAKNIQYFGAGTRLSVL.

In this sample, this clone turned up a few times. V is TRBV7-2 and J is TRBJ1-6; weak D call: TRBD1 (6 bases). V was trimmed by 7 bases and J by 7 bases, leaving 14 bases between them. Germline CDR1 reads SGHTA; CDR2 reads FQGNSA. The CDR3 spans 14 residues. CDR3 sequence: CASTQRGGNSPLHF. The CDR3 coding sequence is TGTGCCAGCACCCAGAGGGGGGGCAATTCACCCCTCCACTTT.

V gene TRBV27 combines with J gene TRBJ1-5, with D tentatively TRBD1 (5 bases). The CDR3 covers 17 residues. Germline-derived CDR1 and CDR2 are MNHEY and SMNVEV (reference sequence). V lost 2 bases and J 6 bases, leaving 20 bases between the germline ends. CDR3 amino acids: CASSLGPGGAWGQPQHF. The CDR3 DNA is TGTGCCAGCAGTTTAGGGCCCGGTGGGGCCTGGGGTCAGCCCCAGCATTTT.